These 21 T cell receptor beta chains were all obtained from the same sample, sequenced in a study of T-cell memory formation after mild COVID-19. TCRdb called the 5' RACE reads again in MiXCR, with one record for every CDR3 protein. The repertoire holds roughly 310,000 distinct CDR3 sequences, with less than 20% as singletons. The specimen sequenced was PBMCs or a T cell subset sorted from them (not recorded which). Every receptor here comes from a man between 18 and 29 years old who had mild COVID-19 (a few samples of this study predate the infection). Cell type and time point are not known.

This clonotype was seen only a few times. The chain joins TRBV7-9 to TRBJ2-3; D perhaps matches TRBD1 (5 bases). Germline V gives CDR1 SEHNR, CDR2 FQNEAQ (reference sequence). The CDR3 sequence is 17 residues long. With 4 bases removed from V and 2 bases from J, the gap between germline ends came to 19 bases. The CDR3 coding sequence is TGTGCCAGCAGCTCAAAGTGGTGGGGCAGCCCCACAGATACGCAGTATTTT. Amino acid sequence: CASSSKWWGSPTDTQYF. Looking up the rest from reference TRBV7-9 and TRBJ2-3 gives the full variable domain: DTGVSQNPRHKITKRGQNVTFRCDPISEHNRLYWYRQTLGQGPEFLTYFQNEAQLEKSRLLSDRFSAERPKGSFSTLEIQRTEQGDSAMYLCASSSKWWGSPTDTQYFGPGTRLTVL.

The chain combines TRBV5-1 with TRBJ1-4; no firm D call. The germline V gene has CDR1 SGHRS and CDR2 YFSETQ. This CDR3 has 15 residues. V lost 0 bases and J lost 3, with 9 bases in between. The chain's CDR3 is CASSLGTYANEKLFF. Written as DNA, the CDR3 is TGCGCCAGCAGCTTGGGGACTTACGCTAATGAAAAACTGTTTTTT.

The chain recombines TRBV7-6 with TRBJ2-5; maybe TRBD2 (5 bases). Trimming took off 5 bases at V and 5 bases at J, with 27 bases between the two ends. The length of the CDR3 is 18 residues. Germline CDR1 is SGHVS and CDR2 is FNYEAQ. The CDR3 sequence: CASSRKLLGFKGRETQYF. In nucleotides, the CDR3 is TGTGCCAGCAGCCGGAAACTACTAGGTTTTAAAGGGCGTGAGACCCAGTACTTC.

This rearrangement joins TRBV6-5 to TRBJ2-2; TRBD2 matches at 7 bases. Germline-derived CDR1 and CDR2 are MNHEY and SVGAGI. The V segment lost 5 bases and the J segment 1 base; nucleotides outside the gene matches: 10. The CDR3 runs 17 residues. CDR3 protein: CASSGLGAGENTGELFF. The CDR3 nucleotides read TGTGCCAGCAGTGGCCTAGGGGCGGGGGAGAACACCGGGGAGCTGTTTTTT.

This clonotype was seen a few times. The rearrangement joins TRBV29-1 to TRBJ2-7; D is unclear. V lost 4 bases and J 4 bases, leaving 5 bases between the germline ends. The CDR3 is 10 amino acids. The germline gives CDR1 SQVTM, CDR2 ANQGSEA. The CDR3 loop is CSVVGYEQYF. CDR3 in DNA: TGCAGCGTTGTGGGTTACGAGCAGTACTTC.

The chain is built from TRBV5-1 and TRBJ2-5, with no clear D. There are 14 residues in the CDR3. V gave up 4 bases and J gave up 4 bases, with 14 bases separating them. Germline CDR1 and CDR2: SGHRS and YFSETQ. CDR3 region: CASSRAAEAETQYF. As DNA, the CDR3 is TGCGCCAGCAGCCGGGCCGCGGAAGCAGAGACCCAGTACTTC.

V is TRBV7-2 and J is TRBJ1-5, with D tentatively TRBD1 (6 bases). V lost 8 bases to trimming and J lost 0 bases, with 8 bases between them. This CDR3 is built from 13 residues. From germline, CDR1 is SGHTA and CDR2 FQGNSA. The CDR3 bases are TGTGCCAGCGGGGGCGTTAGCAATCAGCCCCAGCATTTT. The encoded protein is CASGGVSNQPQHF.

This clonotype has just a few counts. This sequence joins TRBV24-1 and TRBJ2-5; tentative D call: TRBD1 (5 bases). Trimming pared 0 bases from V and 3 bases from J, leaving 10 bases between. This CDR3 comprises 15 residues. CDR1 is KGHDR and CDR2 is SFDVKD in the germline V gene. CDR3 amino acids: CATSDLSAGKETQYF. The CDR3 bases are TGTGCCACCAGTGATTTGAGTGCAGGGAAAGAGACCCAGTACTTC.

This clonotype has more than one count but fewer than ten. This rearrangement joins TRBV11-1 to TRBJ2-3, with D perhaps TRBD2 (6 bases). The germline gives CDR1 SGHAT, CDR2 FQDESV (reference sequence). CDR3 size: 16 residues. Deletions cut 5 bases from V and 3 bases from J, with 18 bases between. In DNA form, the CDR3 reads TGTGCCAGCAGCCCGTGGGGACTCCATGGAACAGATACGCAGTATTTT. This sequence encodes CASSPWGLHGTDTQYF.

This clonotype came up a few times. This CDR3 reads CASSENIGTADEQYV. The CDR3 DNA reads as TGTGCCAGCAGTGAAAATATCGGGACAGCCGACGAGCAGTACGTC. The chain is built from TRBV2 and TRBJ2-7, with TRBD1 matching over 7 bases. J gave up 5 bases and V 2 bases, and 9 bases lay outside the gene matches. This CDR3 region has 15 residues. Germline V gene lookup returns CDR1 SNHLY and CDR2 FYNNEI.

This clonotype was seen a handful of times. The CDR3 spells CASSAIQDGNYEQYF. DNA for the CDR3: TGTGCCAGCAGTGCTATCCAGGACGGCAACTACGAGCAGTACTTC. This chain links TRBV2 with TRBJ2-7; D unresolved. CDR3 length: 15 amino acids. Germline CDR1 is SNHLY and CDR2 is FYNNEI. Trimming pared 4 bases from V and 3 bases from J, leaving 16 bases between.

V is TRBV25-1 and J is TRBJ1-6, with D hard to call. Germline V gene sequence: CDR1 MGHDK, CDR2 SYGVNS. Deletions cut 7 bases from V and 6 bases from J, with 7 bases between. The CDR3 runs 12 residues. The chain's CDR3 is CASTKSNSPLHF. The CDR3 DNA sequence: TGTGCCAGCACTAAATCTAATTCACCCCTCCACTTT.

V gene TRBV12-3 or TRBV12-4 combines with J gene TRBJ2-3; 9 positions agree with TRBD2. V shed 6 bases, J shed 8 bases, and the junction held 3 bases outside the gene matches. This CDR3 spans 12 amino acids. CDR3 nucleotides: TGTGCCAGCAGGCGTAGCGGGGGTACGCAGTATTTT. It translates to CASRRSGGTQYF.

This chain joins TRBV2 and TRBJ1-3, with 7 positions matching TRBD1. The CDR3 has 11 residues. Germline V gives CDR1 SNHLY, CDR2 FYNNEI. Trimming cost V 7 bases and J 7 bases; bases outside gene matches: 1. The CDR3 region is CASKTGNTIYF. The CDR3 DNA follows: TGTGCCAGCAAGACAGGGAACACCATATATTTT.

This CDR3 reads CASRPGGNTGELFF. CDR3 nucleotides: TGTGCCAGCAGACCGGGGGGGAACACCGGGGAGCTGTTTTTT. The chain has TRBV7-3 and TRBJ2-2; TRBD2 agrees at 7 bases. J was trimmed by 1 base and V by 6 bases; bases with no gene match: 2. Germline CDR1 SGHTA, CDR2 FQGTGA. The CDR3 totals 14 residues.

In this sample, this clonotype turned up a few times. The rearrangement uses TRBV11-3 and TRBJ2-3, with D uncertain. Germline V gene sequence: CDR1 SGHNT, CDR2 YENEEA. The CDR3 runs to 14 residues. V was trimmed by 5 bases and J by 1 base, leaving 10 bases between them. The CDR3 DNA sequence: TGTGCCAGCAGCCCTCGGCAGGGCACAGATACGCAGTATTTT. Translated, it gives CASSPRQGTDTQYF.

This clonotype occurred a few times. The rearrangement links TRBV5-1 to TRBJ2-3, with 10 bases aligning to TRBD1. Germline-derived CDR1 and CDR2 are SGHRS and YFSETQ. This CDR3 has 18 amino acids. Trimming took 3 bases from V and 0 from J; bases not matched to a gene: 10. The CDR3 bases are TGCGCCAGCAGCTCTCGACCGGGACAGGGGTTTAGCACAGATACGCAGTATTTT. It encodes CASSSRPGQGFSTDTQYF.

The V and J genes are TRBV19 and TRBJ1-1; 8 bases agree with TRBD1. The CDR3 has 15 amino acids. J gave up 1 base and V 5 bases, and 6 bases lay outside the gene matches. CDR1 LNHDA and CDR2 SQIVND come from the germline V gene (reference sequence). The CDR3, as DNA: TGTGCCAGTAGTCCTGGGACAGGAGGGAACACTGAAGCTTTCTTT. Translation gives CASSPGTGGNTEAFF.

The chain uses TRBV5-1 and TRBJ1-1, with 10 positions matching TRBD1. V trimming: 4 bases; J trimming: 4 bases; junction bases outside the gene matches: 7. This CDR3 spans 15 amino acids. In germline, CDR1 is SGHRS, CDR2 YFSETQ. CDR3 coding DNA: TGCGCCAGCAGCGTACCGGGACAGGGGACCACTGAAGCTTTCTTT. Amino acids: CASSVPGQGTTEAFF.

This clonotype was seen a few times. The chain carries TRBV14 and TRBJ2-7; D might be TRBD1 (5 bases). The CDR3 sequence is 15 residues long. The germline V and J ends were trimmed by 0 bases and 5 bases, with 14 bases remaining between them. Germline loops: CDR1 SGHDN, CDR2 FVKESK. Here the CDR3 reads CASSQDPGFLHEQYF. The CDR3 nucleotides read TGTGCCAGCAGCCAAGATCCAGGGTTTCTCCACGAGCAGTACTTC.

The chain recombines TRBV29-1 with TRBJ2-7; D may be TRBD1 (6 bases). Germline V gives CDR1 SQVTM, CDR2 ANQGSEA. The CDR3 covers 14 residues. With 5 bases removed from V and 0 bases from J, the gap between germline ends came to 14 bases. CDR3 region: CSVTGLLPSYEQYF. DNA of the CDR3: TGCAGCGTTACAGGGTTATTGCCCTCCTACGAGCAGTACTTC.